This T cell receptor (beta chain) appears in the sequencing data of a study of long-term antiretroviral therapy in people with HIV. The germline gives CDR1 SNHLY, CDR2 FYNNEI. Trimming took 6 bases from V and 8 from J; bases not matched to a gene: 9. This CDR3 is built from 14 residues. Notes on this clone: The antigen remains unidentified.

Assay version v3.0 of immunoSEQ was used, and it was run at survey level. Libraries were prepared by immunoSEQ multiplex PCR; TCRdb keeps only in-frame clonotypes and omits some of them. The sample lists about 33,000 clones; about 96% were seen once. Points from the study as a whole: Sampling of blood ran from the mid-2000s to the late 2010s, and older ART regimens were possibly in use.

HIV-positive participants were all treated in the United States. Here the sequenced sample was unsorted PBMCs, taken 6.9 years after starting antiretroviral therapy. This chain connects TRBV2 to TRBJ1-4; 7 nucleotides line up with TRBD1. This TCR was recovered from a man aged 25-45 years with HIV. Here the CDR3 reads CASRMSGGEEKLFF. CDR3 in DNA: TGTGCCAGCAGGATGTCAGGGGGGGAGGAAAAACTGTTTTTT.